This record looks at one T cell receptor (beta chain) sequence and its context. Per the study methods: Nucleated cell counts were estimated from reference gene primer amplification. Produced via immunoSEQ multiplex PCR; TCRdb's table is partial and in-frame only. V, J and clone size derive from that table, while D and trimming were established from the DNA sequence. Seen here are 350,000 to 450,000 clones, 75% to 90% observed once, and the top ten hold just over 7%. The CDR3 loop spans 15 amino acids. The V gene's germline CDR1 is SGHKS and CDR2 YYEKEE (reference sequence). Trimming stripped 10 bases from V and 3 bases from J, with 21 bases between. This entry is derived from a study of blood T cell repertoires in COVID-19. Study in general: In each case, the material was cDNA or gDNA derived from T cells, B-cell-depleted T cells, or PBMCs.

Sequences were obtained from peripheral blood. The source is a woman aged 60-75 years with COVID-19, enrolled during active disease. The genes are TRBV5-5 and TRBJ2-3, with D tentatively TRBD2 (7 bases). The CDR3 reads CARGGGAITTDTQYF. The CDR3 DNA is TGTGCCCGCGGTGGGGGGGCCATCACTACAGATACGCAGTATTTT.